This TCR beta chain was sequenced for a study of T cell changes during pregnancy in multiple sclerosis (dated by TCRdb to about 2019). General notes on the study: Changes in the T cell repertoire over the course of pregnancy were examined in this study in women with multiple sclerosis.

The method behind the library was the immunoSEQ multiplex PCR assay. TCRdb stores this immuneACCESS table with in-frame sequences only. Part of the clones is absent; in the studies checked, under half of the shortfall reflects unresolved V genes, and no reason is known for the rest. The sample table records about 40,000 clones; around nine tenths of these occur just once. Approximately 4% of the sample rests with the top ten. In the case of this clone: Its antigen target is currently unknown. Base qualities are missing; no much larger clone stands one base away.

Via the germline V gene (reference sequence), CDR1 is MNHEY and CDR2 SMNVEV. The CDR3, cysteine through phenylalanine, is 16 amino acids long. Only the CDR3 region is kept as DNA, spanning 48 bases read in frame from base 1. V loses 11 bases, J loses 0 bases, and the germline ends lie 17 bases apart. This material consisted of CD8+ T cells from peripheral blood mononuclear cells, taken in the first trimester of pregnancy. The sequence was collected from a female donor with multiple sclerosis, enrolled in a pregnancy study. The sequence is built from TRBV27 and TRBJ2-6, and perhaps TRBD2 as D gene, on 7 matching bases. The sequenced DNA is TGTGCCGCGGCGGGGGCCTCTGTCTCTGGGGCCAACGTCCTGACTTTC. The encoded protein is CAAAGASVSGANVLTF. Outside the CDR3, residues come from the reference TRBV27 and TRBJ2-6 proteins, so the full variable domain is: EAQVTQNPRYLITVTGKKLTVTCSQNMNHEYMSWYRQDPGLGLRQIYYSMNVEVTDKGDVPEGYKVSRKEKRNFPLILESPSPNQTSLYFCAAAGASVSGANVLTFGAGSRLTVL.